This TCR beta chain appears in the sequencing data of a study of T-cell reconstitution after alpha-beta-depleted transplantation in children. Study-level results: The high TCRbeta diversity at day 60 in some patients came from surviving recipient T cells and thymic progenitors. Among T cells one year after transplant, newly produced cells accounted for most counts and diversity. Reportedly, roughly two months post-transplant, alpha-beta T cells arose from several hundred expanded graft clones.

Deletions cut 0 bases from V and 2 bases from J, with 6 bases between. Per the germline V gene, CDR1 is MNHEY and CDR2 is SVGEGT. This CDR3 is 14 amino acids long. This clonotype was seen more than once but under ten times. Its target is not known. Unique molecular identifiers were incorporated into the prepared TCRbeta library. Each CDR3 protein is one row after TCRdb ran MiXCR on the PCR reads. There are fewer than 700,000 distinct CDR3 sequences in the sample; roughly 13% occur only once, and around 2% lies in the top ten. The sequencing used PBMCs, mostly from graft donor cells, collected 360 days after TCRalphabeta/CD19-depleted stem cell transplant. The sequence was collected from a male patient between 5 and 17 years old who had a stem cell transplant for acute myeloid leukemia, so the T cells may come from the graft donor. The chain employs TRBV6-2 or TRBV6-3 and TRBJ2-3; D gene unclear. CDR3 in amino acids: CASSYSELTDTQYF. DNA for the CDR3: TGTGCCAGCAGTTACTCCGAACTCACAGATACGCAGTATTTT.